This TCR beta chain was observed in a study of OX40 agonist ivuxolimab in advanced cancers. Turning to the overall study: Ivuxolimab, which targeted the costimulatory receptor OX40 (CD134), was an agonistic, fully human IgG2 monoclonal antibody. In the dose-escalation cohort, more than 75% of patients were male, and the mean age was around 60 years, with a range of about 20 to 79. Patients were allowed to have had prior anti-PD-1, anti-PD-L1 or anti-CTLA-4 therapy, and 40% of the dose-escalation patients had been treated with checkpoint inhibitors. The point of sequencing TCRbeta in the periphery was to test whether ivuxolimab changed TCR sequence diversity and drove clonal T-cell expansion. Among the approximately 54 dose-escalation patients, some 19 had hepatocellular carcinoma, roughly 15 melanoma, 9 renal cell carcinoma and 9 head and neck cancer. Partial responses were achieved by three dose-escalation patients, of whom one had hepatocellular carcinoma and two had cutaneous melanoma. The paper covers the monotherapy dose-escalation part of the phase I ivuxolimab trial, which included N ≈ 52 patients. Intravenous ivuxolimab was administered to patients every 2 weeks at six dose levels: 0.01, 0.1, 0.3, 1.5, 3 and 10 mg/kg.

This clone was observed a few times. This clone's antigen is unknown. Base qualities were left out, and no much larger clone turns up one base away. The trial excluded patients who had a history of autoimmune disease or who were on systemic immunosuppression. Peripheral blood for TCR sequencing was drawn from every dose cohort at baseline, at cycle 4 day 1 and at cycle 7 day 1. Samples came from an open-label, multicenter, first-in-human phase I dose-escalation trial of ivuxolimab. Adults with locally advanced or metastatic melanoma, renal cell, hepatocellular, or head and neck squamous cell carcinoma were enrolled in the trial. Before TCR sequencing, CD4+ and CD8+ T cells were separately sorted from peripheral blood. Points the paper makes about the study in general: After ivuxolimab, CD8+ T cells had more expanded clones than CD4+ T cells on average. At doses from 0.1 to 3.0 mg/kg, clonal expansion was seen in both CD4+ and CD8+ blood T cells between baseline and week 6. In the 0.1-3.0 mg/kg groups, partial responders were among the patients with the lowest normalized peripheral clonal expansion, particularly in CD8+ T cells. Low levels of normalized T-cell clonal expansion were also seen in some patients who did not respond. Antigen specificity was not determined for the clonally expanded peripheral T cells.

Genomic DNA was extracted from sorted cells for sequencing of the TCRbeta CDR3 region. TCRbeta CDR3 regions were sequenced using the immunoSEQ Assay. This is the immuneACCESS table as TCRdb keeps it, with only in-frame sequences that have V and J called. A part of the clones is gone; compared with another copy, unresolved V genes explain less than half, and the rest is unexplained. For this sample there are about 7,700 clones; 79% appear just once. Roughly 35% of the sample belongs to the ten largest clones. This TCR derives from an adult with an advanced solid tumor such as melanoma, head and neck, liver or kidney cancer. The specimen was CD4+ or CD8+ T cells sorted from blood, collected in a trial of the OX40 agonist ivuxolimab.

The CDR3 protein sequence reads: CASSVAEGWGEQYF. The sequenced DNA is TGTGCCAGCAGCGTAGCTGAGGGTTGGGGCGAGCAGTACTTC. The V gene is TRBV9 and the J gene is TRBJ2-7, with TRBD2 tentatively as D gene (5 bases match). From the germline V gene, CDR1 is SGDLS and CDR2 is YYNGEE. The CDR3 measures 14 amino acids from cysteine to phenylalanine. Only the CDR3 region is kept as DNA, spanning 42 bases read in frame from base 1. The junction shows trimming of 0 bases on V and 6 bases on J, plus 13 bases between the germline ends.